Following are 4 T cell receptor beta chains from one sample sequenced in a study of graft-versus-host responses after intestinal transplantation. Co-plating was performed using about 200,000 CFSE-labeled responder cells and about 200,000 irradiated, violet-dye-labeled stimulator cells. Method: immunoSEQ multiplex PCR; TCRdb's copy keeps in-frame clones and lacks some. The sample yields 13,000 to 15,000 clones, around two fifths seen once. Material: alloreactive CD8+ T cells from a mixed lymphocyte reaction culture, obtained before intestinal transplant. The subset is: CFSE-low proliferating T cells sorted from roughly six-day pre-transplant mixed lymphocyte reaction (GvH or HvG direction). The receptors stem from a human patient who received an intestinal transplant.

V is TRBV7-9 and J is TRBJ1-2; 8 bases line up with TRBD1. With 5 bases clipped from V and 12 bases from J, the junction kept 14 bases outside the gene matches. Germline V gene data show CDR1 as SEHNR and CDR2 as FQNEAQ (reference sequence). This CDR3 contains 14 residues. The DNA of the CDR3 is TGTGCCAGCAGCCCCGCCCCGGACAGGGAGATTAACACCTTC. Translation: CASSPAPDREINTF.

This chain uses TRBV4-3 with TRBJ2-7; perhaps TRBD2 as D (6 bases). This CDR3 has 14 amino acids. The V gene's germline CDR1 is LGHNA and CDR2 YSLEER. V lost 0 bases to trimming and J lost 1 base, with 7 bases between them. CDR3: CASSQDGGSYEQYF. The CDR3 region has the DNA TGCGCCAGCAGCCAAGATGGAGGGTCCTACGAGCAGTACTTC.

V gene TRBV5-4 combines with J gene TRBJ2-3, with a tentative D call TRBD1 (6 bases). The CDR3 consists of 14 residues. Germline V CDR1 and CDR2: SGHNT, YYREEE (reference sequence). The V end was cut by 0 bases, the J end by 4 bases, with 9 bases between. In nucleotides, the CDR3 is TGTGCCAGCAGCTTGGAGGGGGTTGCAGATACGCAGTATTTT. Translation: CASSLEGVADTQYF.

The V and J genes are TRBV27 and TRBJ2-3; 9 bases agree with TRBD2. Losses at the gene ends were 5 bases for V and 1 base for J; bases not matched to a gene: 10. This CDR3 spans 17 amino acids. The germline V gene encodes CDR1 MNHEY and CDR2 SMNVEV (reference sequence). The CDR3 loop reads CASSPLRLAERTDTQYF. CDR3 bases: TGTGCCAGCAGTCCCTTACGACTAGCGGAGCGCACAGATACGCAGTATTTT.